Each of the 8 T cell receptor beta chains below was sequenced from the same sample in a study of naive and memory T cell subsets. Blood and skin TCR RNA was reverse transcribed with alpha and beta constant primers. Via MiXCR, TCRdb re-called the 5' RACE reads, giving one row per CDR3 protein. Among approximately 27,000 distinct CDR3 sequences, around 25% were seen once, and the ten largest hold about 1.8%. Adult healthy volunteers gave 2.5 ml peripheral blood for whole-blood RNA. The receptors were gathered from a female donor in good health.

This clonotype appeared many times. The chain couples TRBV18 to TRBJ1-1, with D hard to call. This CDR3 is built from 13 residues. Trimming cost V 5 bases and J 1 base, with 8 bases left between them. The germline CDR1 and CDR2 sequences are KGHSH and LQKENI. The CDR3 region is CASSSTANTEAFF. In nucleotides, the CDR3 is TGTGCCAGCTCATCGACGGCGAACACTGAAGCTTTCTTT. The entire variable domain, with the rest obtained from reference TRBV18 and TRBJ1-1, is as follows: NAGVMQNPRHLVRRRGQEARLRCSPMKGHSHVYWYRQLPEEGLKFMVYLQKENIIDESGMPKERFSAEFPKEGPSILRIQQVVRGDSAAYFCASSSTANTEAFFGQGTRLTVV.

This clonotype was observed at least ten times. The junction departs from the called germline gene at one end, perhaps through a read error. The CDR3 coding sequence is TGCAGTGCCAGAGGGGGGAGTGGGTCCTACAATGAGCAGTTCTTC. It yields the protein CSARGGSGSYNEQFF. This chain connects TRBV20-1 to TRBJ2-1; tentatively, D is TRBD1 or TRBD2 (6 bases each). CDR1 is DFQATT and CDR2 is SNEGSKA in the germline V gene (reference sequence). The CDR3 totals 15 residues.

This clonotype came up many times. This chain's CDR3 is CSVASQETQYF. The DNA for the CDR3 is TGCAGCGTTGCTAGCCAGGAGACCCAGTACTTC. The V and J genes are TRBV29-1 and TRBJ2-5; TRBD2 might be the D (5 bases). This CDR3 spans 11 amino acids. V dropped 4 bases and J dropped 5 bases, with 8 bases sitting between them. CDR1 and CDR2 (germline): SQVTM, ANQGSEA.

The chain has TRBV10-3 and TRBJ2-5; D not resolved. V lost 9 bases to trimming and J lost 5 bases, with 7 bases between them. This CDR3 has 10 residues. Germline V gene lookup returns CDR1 ENHRY and CDR2 SYGVKD. CDR3 in amino acids: CAIAGETQYF. For the CDR3, the DNA is TGTGCCATTGCTGGGGAGACCCAGTACTTC.

This clonotype was observed a handful of times. This chain links TRBV6-4 with TRBJ2-3; 8 positions match TRBD1. Germline lookup yields CDR1 MRHNA and CDR2 SNTAGT. The CDR3 extends over 14 amino acids. With V trimmed by 6 bases and J by 4 bases, 6 bases remained unmatched. The CDR3 protein is CASSAGTGSDTQYF. CDR3 coding DNA: TGTGCCAGCAGCGCCGGGACAGGCTCAGATACGCAGTATTTT.

By share, this clonotype counts as medium-sized. The V and J genes are TRBV5-3 and TRBJ2-2, with 11 positions matching TRBD2. TRBV5-3 is labeled an ORF, and its function is uncertain. This CDR3 has 16 residues. The ends lost 4 bases at V and 4 bases at J; junction bases unmatched: 6. The CDR3 nucleotides are TGTGCCAGAAGCGAGACTAGCGGGACGACCACCGGGGAGCTGTTTTTT. Its translation: CARSETSGTTTGELFF.

The chain employs TRBV20-1 and TRBJ2-7, with D maybe TRBD2 (5 bases). V was trimmed by 8 bases and J by 0 bases, leaving 14 bases between them. Germline values: CDR1 DFQATT, CDR2 SNEGSKA (reference sequence). The length of the CDR3 is 13 residues. CDR3 amino acids: CSPLRRSSYEQYF. DNA for the CDR3: TGCAGTCCGTTGAGGAGGAGCTCCTACGAGCAGTACTTC.

On this clonotype itself: The conserved phenylalanine or tryptophan is not found at the CDR3 terminus, so this likely reflects a read error. The DNA is left out, because the CDR3 cannot be placed on it with certainty; the CDR3 is given as TCRdb lists it. The chain links TRBV10-3 to TRBJ1-6. The CDR3 comprises 13 residues, both ends counted. Germline CDR1 and CDR2: ENHRY and SYGVKD. CDR3 amino acids: CERNSADNSPLKL.